The rows below give T cell receptor beta chains drawn from one sample of a study of blood T cells in healthy people across ages. One entry per CDR3 protein, called by TCRdb with MiXCR from the 5' RACE reads. The data show 650,000 to 800,000 distinct CDR3 sequences, 45% to 60% seen once. Input material: blood. These receptors all come from a woman of 80 years or more in good health. CDR3s include the opening cysteine and the closing phenylalanine or tryptophan. D genes are given only for firm matches. Size is stated for part of the rows, as once, few or many counts, or as a class when the clone is expanded.

>.|TRBJ1-1|.|TRBV28
TGTGCCAGCAGTCCTTATCTTATGAACACTGTAGCTTTCTTT
CASSPYLMNTVAFF
>few|TRBJ2-3|TRBD2|TRBV28
TGTGCCAGCAGTTTCCCGGGGGGGGGCACAGATACGCAGTATTTT
CASSFPGGGTDTQYF
>many|TRBJ2-1|TRBD2|TRBV12-3/TRBV12-4
TGTGCCAGCAGTTCCTCAGCGGGAGTCAATGAGCAGTTCTTC
CASSSSAGVNEQFF
>.|TRBJ1-1|.|TRBV11-1
TGTGCCAGCAGTCTTCGAATAACCCGGAACACTGAAGCTTTCTTT
CASSLRITRNTEAFF
>few|TRBJ2-2|TRBD2|TRBV2
TGTGCCAGCCGATGGGCTAGCGGGAACACCGGGGAGCTGTTTTTT
CASRWASGNTGELFF
>many|TRBJ2-1|TRBD2|TRBV12-3/TRBV12-4
TGTGCCAGCAGTCCGGGACTAGCGACCTCTGAGCAGTTCTTC
CASSPGLATSEQFF
>.|TRBJ1-4|.|TRBV20-1
TGCAGTGCTATGTCTGGGATGGGCGAAAAACTGTTTTTT
CSAMSGMGEKLFF
>many|TRBJ1-2|TRBD1|TRBV6-6
TGTGCCAGCAGAATACAGGGGGCTTTAAGTTATGGCTACACCTTC
CASRIQGALSYGYTF
>many|TRBJ1-2|TRBD1|TRBV12-3/TRBV12-4
TGTGCCAGCAGTCCCGGACAGGGTTACGGCTACACCTTC
CASSPGQGYGYTF
>.|TRBJ2-2|.|TRBV6-1
TGTGCCAGCGGTGACGCGCGGGATCCCGGGGAGCTGTTTTTT
CASGDARDPGELFF
>.|TRBJ1-2|TRBD1|TRBV3-1
TGTGCCAGCAGCCAAGATCGCGGGACAGGGGGAAAGGTTGTCTATGGCTACACCTTC
CASSQDRGTGGKVVYGYTF
>many|TRBJ1-2|TRBD1|TRBV24-1
TGTGCCACCAGTGCGGGGACAGCGAACTATGGCTACACCTTC
CATSAGTANYGYTF
>.|TRBJ2-1|TRBD1|TRBV20-1
TGCAGTGCTAGAGACTTAAGGGACAGGGGTCACGATGAGCAGTTCTTC
CSARDLRDRGHDEQFF
>.|TRBJ1-5|.|TRBV20-1
TGCAGTGCTGAGGGTGGGCGCAATCAGCCCCAGCATTTT
CSAEGGRNQPQHF
>.|TRBJ2-3|.|TRBV7-4
TGTGCCAGCAGCTTAGGGCAGCGGGCTAGCACAGATACGCAGTATTTT
CASSLGQRASTDTQYF
>.|TRBJ2-4|.|TRBV28
TGTGCCAGCAGTTTAACCGACGGGACCAAAAACATTCAGTACTTC
CASSLTDGTKNIQYF
>.|TRBJ1-1|.|TRBV13
TGTGCCAGCAGCTCCTCCGGAGATTTGAACACTGAAGCTTTCTTT
CASSSSGDLNTEAFF
>.|TRBJ2-3|.|TRBV10-3
TGTGCCATCAAAGGCCAGATTAGCACAGATACGCAGTATTTT
CAIKGQISTDTQYF
>few|TRBJ2-7|.|TRBV16
TGTGCCAGCAGCCAAGGTGGACACCCATACGAGCAGTACTTC
CASSQGGHPYEQYF
>once|TRBJ2-6|.|TRBV6-1
TGTGCCAGCAGCCGGGAACAGTGGATGGAAGGGGCCAACGTCCTGACTTTC
CASSREQWMEGANVLTF
>.|TRBJ2-6|TRBD2|TRBV4-3
TGCGCCAGCAGCCAAGCGACTAGCGGCTCTGGGGCCAACGTCCTGACTTTC
CASSQATSGSGANVLTF
>many|TRBJ2-1|.|TRBV27
TGTGCCAGCAGTTTAGGGGGCGTCTCCTACAATGAGCAGTTCTTC
CASSLGGVSYNEQFF
>.|TRBJ2-5|TRBD1|TRBV2
TGTGCCAGCAGTGAAGACAGGGGTCCCCTCCCGGGGGAGACCCAGTACTTC
CASSEDRGPLPGETQYF
>.|TRBJ1-1|.|TRBV28
TGTGCCAGCAGTCCGCCCCAGCTTAGGAACACTGAAGCTTTCTTT
CASSPPQLRNTEAFF
>.|TRBJ2-1|.|TRBV28
TGTGCCAGCAGGGGTGGGTCTTACCTCTACAATGAGCAGTTCTTC
CASRGGSYLYNEQFF
>.|TRBJ2-4|TRBD2|TRBV5-1
TGCGCCAGCAGCCCGCTAGCGGGGGGGCGACATGAGCAGTACTTC
CASSPLAGGRHEQYF
>.|TRBJ2-1|.|TRBV12-3/TRBV12-4
TGTGCCAGCAGTTTAGCGCTGGGGGATGAGCAGTTCTTC
CASSLALGDEQFF
>.|TRBJ2-7|.|TRBV7-9
TGTGCCAGCAGCTCGTGGGACAACTACTACGAGCAGTACTTC
CASSSWDNYYEQYF
>many|TRBJ2-5|.|TRBV4-1
TGCGCCAGCAGCCAAGATACCCCAGAGACCCAGTACTTC
CASSQDTPETQYF
>many|TRBJ1-5|.|TRBV5-6
TGTGCCAGCAGCGGGACGGCAGGGAATCAGCCCCAGCATTTT
CASSGTAGNQPQHF
>many|TRBJ2-7|TRBD2|TRBV5-1
TGCGCCAGCAGCTTGATCGGGAGGGACTACGAGCAGTACTTC
CASSLIGRDYEQYF
>.|TRBJ2-3|.|TRBV20-1
TGCAGTGCTAGGCCCTATCCGGTAGATACGCAGTATTTT
CSARPYPVDTQYF
>.|TRBJ2-7|.|TRBV21-1
TGTGCCAGCAGCATACCAGTCACCTACGAGCAGTACTTC
CASSIPVTYEQYF
>few|TRBJ2-7|.|TRBV7-8
TGTGCCAGCAGCTCGCCGCCTAAGGAGCAGTACTTC
CASSSPPKEQYF
>.|TRBJ2-5|TRBD2|TRBV6-2/TRBV6-3
TGTGCCAGCAGTTACGGGACTAGCGGGGACCATAAGTACTTC
CASSYGTSGDHKYF
>many|TRBJ2-1|.|TRBV30
TGTGCCTGGAGTGGGAATGAGCAGTTCTTC
CAWSGNEQFF
>.|TRBJ1-6|.|TRBV15
TGTGCCACCAGCAAATACGGGTTCAGCTCCCATAATTCACCCCTCCACTTT
CATSKYGFSSHNSPLHF